The TCR beta chain under discussion was sequenced for a study of response to subunit inactivated influenza vaccine. Worth noting for this clonotype: Its cognate antigen is unknown.

Study outcomes and limitations: Authors suggested that a seasonal influenza vaccination recruits few new T cells each time.

Germline loops: CDR1 SGHTS, CDR2 YDEGEE. V lost 0 bases to trimming and J lost 5 bases, with 11 bases between them. The CDR3 sequence is 14 residues long. TCRdb passed the RT-PCR reads through MiXCR, listing each CDR3 protein once. The data hold roughly 790,000 distinct CDR3 sequences, with 21% observed a single time. The origin of this receptor is a man aged 50 to 60 who received an inactivated influenza vaccine. The starting material was PBMCs from blood, obtained approximately 5 days after vaccination. The V gene is TRBV5-8, the J gene TRBJ1-1, with D perhaps TRBD1 (5 bases). The CDR3 protein is CASSLVGARTEAFF. DNA for the CDR3: TGTGCCAGCAGCTTGGTTGGGGCGCGGACTGAAGCTTTCTTT.